At least ten counts were recorded for the clone carrying this TCR beta chain. Its antigen remains unknown. The data were taken from a study of CD8+CD57+ T cells in acquired aplastic anemia. Background on the study: Sorted CD4+ and CD8+ cells gave a mean 3.2 ug DNA, range roughly 0.19 to 30 ug. Healthy-donor CD4+ cells averaged about 9.8 million reads. General study points: Around 30 sequences, all CD8+ CDR3, were shared between patients and controls.

Genomic DNA provided the template from which TCR beta VDJ and CDR3 profiles were obtained. TCRdb reprocessed the reads via MiXCR and lists one record per CDR3 protein. The table records some 130,000 distinct CDR3 sequences, around two fifths of them present only once. The receptor comes from a human donor in good health, serving as a control. Sample: sorted CD4+, CD8+, or CD8+CD57+ T cells (not recorded which) from PBMCs.

The CDR3 nucleotides are TGCAGTGCTAGAGGGCAGGGGGCGCGGGGCTACACCTTC. This encodes CSARGQGARGYTF. The chain uses TRBV20-1 and TRBJ1-2, with 8 bases lining up with TRBD1. Germline V gene sequence: CDR1 DFQATT, CDR2 SNEGSKA (reference sequence). This CDR3 has 13 amino acids. The V gene end was trimmed by 1 base and the J gene end by 8 bases; junction bases not matched to a gene: 6.